This T cell receptor (beta chain) was sequenced in a study of T cells in Graves' hyperthyroidism and ophthalmopathy. The TCR beta CDR3 regions underwent amplification using RNA transcripts as the source. In the first-round RT-PCR of the TCR CDR3, the HTBI primer set was used. From the multiplex PCR reads, TCRdb called clonotypes with MiXCR, one entry per CDR3 protein. The repertoire includes approximately 400,000 distinct CDR3 sequences, 19% of them detected once, and 3.7% sits in the top ten. This clonotype was picked up many times. The sequencing input was blood. The TCR originated in a young woman with Graves' hyperthyroidism.

CDR3 DNA sequence: TGCGCCAGCAGCTGGGCCCCAGACAGACACTATGGCTACACCTTC. This codes for CASSWAPDRHYGYTF. The chain combines TRBV5-1 with TRBJ1-2, with TRBD1 as a possible D gene (5 bases). The CDR3 contains 15 residues. Germline CDR1 is SGHRS and CDR2 is YFSETQ. V was shortened by 3 bases and J by 3 bases, with 15 bases between the two germline ends.